This record covers a single T cell receptor beta chain. These data originate in a study of CD8 T cells in Susac syndrome. FACS was used to enrich TEMRA cells, whereas the CD8+ and CD4+ T cells were obtained by negative isolation. When the RNA was reverse transcribed, random hexamers were used with an input of about 0.5 to 1 ug. Multiplex PCR with immunoSEQ amplified the TCR beta CDR3 across 54 Vbeta and 13 Jbeta. TCRdb recomputed calls from the immunoSEQ multiplex PCR reads with MiXCR, one row per CDR3 protein. The profile shows about 120,000 distinct CDR3 sequences, about 95% of them singletons. Specimen: CD4+ T cells from PBMCs. This receptor was identified in a human donor in good health.

The CDR3: CSADPGHPPEDGYTF. CDR3 nucleotides: TGCAGTGCCGACCCTGGACACCCTCCGGAGGATGGCTACACCTTC. The chain combines TRBV20-1 with TRBJ1-2; perhaps TRBD1 as D (5 bases). V lost 6 bases, J lost 6 bases, and 23 bases lay in between. Germline V gene data show CDR1 as DFQATT and CDR2 as SNEGSKA (reference sequence). The length of the CDR3 is 15 residues.